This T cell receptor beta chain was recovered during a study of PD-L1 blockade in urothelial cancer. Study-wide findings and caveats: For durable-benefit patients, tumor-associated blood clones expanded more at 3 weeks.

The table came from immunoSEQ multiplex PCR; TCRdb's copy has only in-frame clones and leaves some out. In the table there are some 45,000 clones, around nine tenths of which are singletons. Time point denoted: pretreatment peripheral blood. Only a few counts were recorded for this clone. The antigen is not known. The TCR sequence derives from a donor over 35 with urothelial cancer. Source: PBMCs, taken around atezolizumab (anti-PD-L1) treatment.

This chain's CDR3 is CASSLARPEAFF. The CDR3 coding sequence is TGTGCCAGCAGCTTAGCGCGCCCCGAAGCTTTCTTT. The genes are TRBV7-6 and TRBJ1-1; D unclear. The CDR3 is 12 residues long. Germline assignment: CDR1 SGHVS and CDR2 FNYEAQ. V lost 0 bases and J 8 bases, leaving 7 bases between the germline ends.